One and the same sample provided the 17 T cell receptor beta chains below, sequenced in a study of molecular identifiers for immune sequencing clone quantification. TCRdb reprocessed the PCR reads via MiXCR and lists one record per CDR3 protein. The sample lists hundreds of thousands of distinct CDR3 sequences, 25% occurring once. Sequencing input: naive CD8+ T cells from blood, with Jurkat cell RNA spiked in. This sample's subset: FACS-sorted CD8+CD4-CCR7+CD45RA+ naive T cells. The receptors here all came from a human donor in good health. Some libraries in this study had Jurkat cell RNA spiked in.

A few counts support this clonotype. The V call is TRBV5-6, the J call TRBJ2-7; D remains unclear. Germline CDR1 and CDR2: SGHDT and YYEEEE. V was shortened by 2 bases and J by 6 bases, with 15 bases between the two germline ends. CDR3 size: 14 residues. CDR3 in DNA: TGTGCCAGCAGCTTACAACCAGCCTATCTCGAGCAGTACTTC. This sequence encodes CASSLQPAYLEQYF.

About this clonotype: Relative to the germline gene, one junction end is altered; a read error may explain this. The gene calls are TRBV7-6 and TRBJ2-7; D possibly corresponds to TRBD2 (5 bases). The CDR3 is 13 residues long. Germline V CDR1 and CDR2: SGHVS, FNYEAQ. The CDR3 protein is CAGSHTEGYEQYF. DNA of the CDR3: TGTGCCGGCAGCCACACCGAGGGTTACGAGCAGTACTTC.

This rearrangement joins TRBV4-1 to TRBJ2-7, with TRBD1 matching over 8 bases. J was trimmed by 2 bases and V by 2 bases; bases with no gene match: 14. The CDR3 consists of 18 residues. Looked up from germline, CDR1 is MGHRA and CDR2 is YSYEKL. In DNA, the CDR3 is TGCGCCAGCAGCCAAAAGGGGTCCTCAGGGGGCGGCCCCTACGAGCAGTACTTC. It translates to CASSQKGSSGGGPYEQYF.

This clonotype was observed many times. The chain has TRBV29-1 and TRBJ2-4, with D unclear. Germline values: CDR1 SQVTM, CDR2 ANQGSEA. V was clipped by 2 bases and J by 6 bases, with 11 bases between them. CDR3 size: 13 residues. CDR3 sequence reads: CSVEYHNLNIQYF. DNA of the CDR3: TGCAGCGTTGAATATCACAATCTAAACATTCAGTACTTC.

This clonotype appeared a few times. The chain carries TRBV7-9 and TRBJ2-3; D is possibly TRBD1 (6 bases). V was cut by 5 bases and J by 7 bases, with 13 bases left in between. Germline V gene data show CDR1 as SEHNR and CDR2 as FQNEAQ (reference sequence). The CDR3 loop spans 13 amino acids. This CDR3 reads CASSPPQGNTQYF. CDR3 sequence (DNA): TGTGCCAGCAGCCCACCCCAGGGGAATACGCAGTATTTT. The full variable domain, its missing parts supplied by reference TRBV7-9 and TRBJ2-3, is DTGVSQNPRHKITKRGQNVTFRCDPISEHNRLYWYRQTLGQGPEFLTYFQNEAQLEKSRLLSDRFSAERPKGSFSTLEIQRTEQGDSAMYLCASSPPQGNTQYFGPGTRLTVL.

This clonotype appeared many times. The V and J genes are TRBV6-5 and TRBJ1-1; no clear D. The CDR3 is 13 residues long. Germline V CDR1 and CDR2: MNHEY, SVGAGI. V lost 6 bases to trimming and J lost 10 bases, with 18 bases between them. CDR3 nucleotides: TGTGCCAGCAGACCAGGAGACTGGGAGGCAGCTTTCTTT. Protein product: CASRPGDWEAAFF.

Comments on this clonotype: One end of the junction varies from germline; a read error may be responsible. The J gene is TRBJ2-2, the V gene TRBV7-9, with D perhaps matching TRBD2 (6 bases). The CDR3 runs 16 residues. Germline V gene sequence: CDR1 SEHNR, CDR2 FQNEAQ (reference sequence). CDR3 amino acids: CASSHAAQAPTGGLFF. The CDR3 region has the DNA TGTGCCAGCAGCCATGCGGCCCAGGCTCCCACCGGGGGGCTGTTTTTT.

In the case of this clonotype: This clone may be a read error of a much larger clone one base away. The chain is built from TRBV4-1 and TRBJ1-1; D is undetermined. CDR1 is MGHRA, CDR2 YSYEKL, per germline. The CDR3 has 14 amino acids. CDR3 coding DNA: TGCACCAGCAGCCAAGGACGTCCGGGGTATGAAGCTTTCTTT. Amino acids: CTSSQGRPGYEAFF.

There are many counts of this clonotype. The rearrangement uses TRBV6-6 and TRBJ2-2; 9 nucleotides align to TRBD1. This CDR3 region has 17 residues. The junction had 10 bases not matched to a gene; V was cut back by 3 bases and J by 5 bases. Germline lookup yields CDR1 MNHNY and CDR2 SVGAGI (reference sequence). The CDR3 DNA is TGTGCCAGCAGTTATCCTCCGGGACAGGGATGGACCGGGGAGCTGTTTTTT. Translating gives CASSYPPGQGWTGELFF.

The table lists this clonotype with a count of one. This may come from a read error, since a much larger clone is one base off. V gene TRBV7-2 combines with J gene TRBJ2-1, with D perhaps given as TRBD1 or TRBD2 (5 bases each). Trimming removed 3 bases from V and 5 bases from J, with 8 bases in between. From germline, CDR1 is SGHTA and CDR2 FQGNSA. The CDR3 spans 13 residues. CDR3 region: CTSSLGPNNEQFF. The DNA for the CDR3 is TGTACCAGCAGCTTGGGACCCAACAATGAGCAGTTCTTC.

V and J are TRBV28 and TRBJ1-2; D gene uncertain. Germline V gene sequence: CDR1 MDHEN, CDR2 SYDVKM. V dropped 3 bases and J dropped 6 bases, with 14 bases sitting between them. The CDR3 covers 14 residues. Written as DNA, the CDR3 is TGTGCCAGCAGTTTGATCGGAACGAACGATGGCTACACCTTC. Protein product: CASSLIGTNDGYTF.

The CDR3 region has the DNA TGTGCCAGTAGTATGTTGCTAGCCCTCAATGAGCAGTTCTTC. Protein product: CASSMLLALNEQFF. This chain connects TRBV19 to TRBJ2-1, with D perhaps matching TRBD2 (5 bases). V shed 3 bases and J shed 6 bases, with 12 bases lying between them. The CDR3 totals 14 residues. Germline loops: CDR1 LNHDA, CDR2 SQIVND (reference sequence).

This chain links TRBV2 with TRBJ2-7; D tentatively fits TRBD1 or TRBD2 (5 bases each). Germline V lookup: CDR1 SNHLY, CDR2 FYNNEI. V was pared by 4 bases and J by 6 bases, with 10 bases between. This CDR3 has 12 amino acids. CDR3 nucleotide sequence: TGTGCCAGCAGTGTCCCAGGGAGCGAGCAGTACTTC. Translated, it gives CASSVPGSEQYF.

This clonotype showed up many times. V is TRBV5-6 and J is TRBJ2-3; 8 nucleotides align to TRBD2. The junction had 6 bases not matched to a gene; V was cut back by 0 bases and J by 3 bases. CDR1 and CDR2 (germline): SGHDT, YYEEEE. The length of the CDR3 is 16 residues. CDR3 protein: CASSLAASGRTDTQYF. The CDR3 nucleotides read TGTGCCAGCAGCTTGGCAGCTAGCGGGCGTACAGATACGCAGTATTTT.

The chain recombines TRBV14 with TRBJ1-4; 9 positions match TRBD1. With V trimmed by 6 bases and J by 7 bases, 12 bases remained unmatched. CDR3 length: 16 amino acids. Germline V gene lookup returns CDR1 SGHDN and CDR2 FVKESK. CDR3 nucleotide sequence: TGTGCCAGCAGTCATAATAAACAGGGGGCTCGTGAAAAACTGTTTTTT. Encoded protein: CASSHNKQGAREKLFF.

This clonotype appeared many times. The chain is built from TRBV7-9 and TRBJ2-2, with 8 bases aligning to TRBD2. V lost 5 bases, J lost 6 bases, and 11 bases stayed unmatched. Germline CDR1 is SEHNR and CDR2 is FQNEAQ (reference sequence). The CDR3 is 16 amino acids. CDR3 protein: CASSPRLAGLSGELFF. In nucleotides, the CDR3 is TGTGCCAGCAGCCCCCGTTTAGCGGGATTATCCGGGGAGCTGTTTTTT.

Ten or more counts support this clonotype. The CDR3 DNA is TGTGCCAGCGCTGAGGGAGATACGCAGTATTTT. This sequence encodes CASAEGDTQYF. The V call is TRBV12-3 or TRBV12-4, the J call TRBJ2-3, with D possibly TRBD2 on 5 matching bases. V lost 8 bases, J lost 5 bases, and 8 bases lay in between. CDR3 length: 11 amino acids.